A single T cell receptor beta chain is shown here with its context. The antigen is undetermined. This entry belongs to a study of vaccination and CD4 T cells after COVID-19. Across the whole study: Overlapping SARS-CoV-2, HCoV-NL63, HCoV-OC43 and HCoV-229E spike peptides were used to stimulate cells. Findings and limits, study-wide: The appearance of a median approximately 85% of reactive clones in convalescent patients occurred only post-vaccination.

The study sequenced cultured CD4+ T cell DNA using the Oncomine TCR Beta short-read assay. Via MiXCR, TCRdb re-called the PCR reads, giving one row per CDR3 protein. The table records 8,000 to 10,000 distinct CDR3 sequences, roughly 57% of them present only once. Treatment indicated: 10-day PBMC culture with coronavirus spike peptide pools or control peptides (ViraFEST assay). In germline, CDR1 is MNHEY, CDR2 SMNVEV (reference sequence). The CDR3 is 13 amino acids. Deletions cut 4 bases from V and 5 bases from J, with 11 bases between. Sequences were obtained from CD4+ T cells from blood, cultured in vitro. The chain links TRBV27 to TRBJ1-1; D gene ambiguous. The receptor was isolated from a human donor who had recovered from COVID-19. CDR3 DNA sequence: TGTGCCAGCAGTTCCTGGGCGGAAACTGAAGCTTTCTTT. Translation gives CASSSWAETEAFF.